Following are 16 T cell receptor beta chains from one sample sequenced in a study of radiotherapy plus CTLA-4 blockade in lung cancer. Data came from immunoSEQ multiplex PCR; TCRdb stores just in-frame clones and leaves some out. The sample gives 75,000 to 100,000 clones, around 86% of which show up once; around 3% is in the top ten. The sample was peripheral blood, taken from a patient treated with radiotherapy plus ipilimumab. The receptors originated from a human donor with non-small cell lung cancer who had a partial response to radiotherapy plus ipilimumab.

V is TRBV11-3 and J is TRBJ2-5; D is possibly TRBD2 (6 bases). Germline assignment: CDR1 SGHNT and CDR2 YENEEA. The CDR3 is 17 amino acids. The V end was cut by 2 bases, the J end by 2 bases, with 18 bases between. The DNA for the CDR3 is TGTGCCAGCAGCTTATTGTGCGGGGACGGTCTGCAAGAGACCCAGTACTTC. As protein: CASSLLCGDGLQETQYF. Based on the CDR3 plus reference TRBV11-3 and TRBJ2-5, the full variable domain is EAGVVQSPRYKIIEKKQPVAFWCNPISGHNTLYWYLQNLGQGPELLIRYENEEAVDDSQLPKDRFSAERLKGVDSTLKIQPAELGDSAVYLCASSLLCGDGLQETQYFGPGTRLLVL.

The chain recombines TRBV11-2 with TRBJ2-1; D gene uncertain. The V and J ends lost 3 bases and 9 bases respectively, with 12 bases between them. The length of the CDR3 is 13 residues. In germline, CDR1 is SGHAT, CDR2 FQNNGV. The CDR3 region has the DNA TGTGCCAGCAGCTTGGCAGGATACGTTGAGCAGTTCTTC. Its protein product is CASSLAGYVEQFF.

This sequence joins TRBV5-1 and TRBJ2-1, with 10 bases fitting TRBD2. This CDR3 is 13 amino acids long. The V gene's germline CDR1 is SGHRS and CDR2 YFSETQ. V shed 6 bases, J shed 7 bases, and the junction held 4 bases outside the gene matches. CDR3 nucleotide sequence: TGCGCCAGCAACTCACTAGCGGGGAATGAGCAGTTCTTC. Protein: CASNSLAGNEQFF. Using reference TRBV5-1 and TRBJ2-1 for the parts outside the CDR3, the full variable domain is KAGVTQTPRYLIKTRGQQVTLSCSPISGHRSVSWYQQTPGQGLQFLFEYFSETQRNKGNFPGRFSGRQFSNSRSEMNVSTLELGDSALYLCASNSLAGNEQFFGPGTRLTVL.

Here the CDR3 reads CASSLFRTSGMNEQFF. CDR3 sequence (DNA): TGTGCCAGCAGTTTATTCCGGACTAGCGGGATGAATGAGCAGTTCTTC. This rearrangement joins TRBV27 to TRBJ2-1, with TRBD2 identical over 12 bases. This CDR3 is 16 amino acids long. J lost 7 bases, V lost 1 base, and 5 bases had no gene match. Per germline, CDR1 MNHEY and CDR2 SMNVEV (reference sequence).

This chain connects TRBV15 to TRBJ2-3; 7 nucleotides agree with TRBD2. Trimming cost V 1 base and J 2 bases; bases outside gene matches: 3. There are 15 residues in the CDR3. The germline V gene encodes CDR1 LNHNV and CDR2 YYDKDF (reference sequence). Here the CDR3 reads CATSRVGTTTDTQYF. Written as DNA, the CDR3 is TGTGCCACCAGCAGAGTTGGGACTACCACAGATACGCAGTATTTT.

The chain employs TRBV28 and TRBJ1-2; 8 nucleotides match TRBD1. Germline CDR1 and CDR2: MDHEN and SYDVKM. CDR3 length equals 15 residues. V shed 6 bases and J 3 bases; nucleotides not matched to a gene: 9. CDR3 sequence reads: CASRGGQGAYYGYTF. Written as DNA, the CDR3 is TGTGCCAGCAGGGGGGGGCAGGGGGCTTACTATGGCTACACCTTC.

CDR3 DNA: TGTGCCAGTGGGTTACAGGGATCTAACTATGGCTACACCTTC. Translation: CASGLQGSNYGYTF. This chain uses TRBV19 with TRBJ1-2, with D tentatively TRBD1 (6 bases). The CDR3 is 14 residues long. Looked up from germline, CDR1 is LNHDA and CDR2 is SQIVND (reference sequence). The ends were cut back, 8 bases at V and 0 bases at J, with 13 bases in the middle.

The chain employs TRBV19 and TRBJ1-4; weak D call: TRBD1 (5 bases). CDR1 is LNHDA, CDR2 SQIVND, per germline (reference sequence). The CDR3 loop spans 14 amino acids. Between the trimmed V and J ends, which lost 7 bases and 3 bases, there was a span of 12 bases. The CDR3 is CASKQRQPNEKLFF. Written as DNA, the CDR3 is TGTGCCAGTAAGCAGAGACAGCCTAATGAAAAACTGTTTTTT.

This chain links TRBV5-1 with TRBJ2-7; 8 bases align to TRBD1. The CDR3 has 14 residues. The germline V gene encodes CDR1 SGHRS and CDR2 YFSETQ. CDR3 loop: CVSARDRFTYEQYF. For the CDR3, the DNA is TGCGTCAGTGCCAGGGACAGGTTCACCTACGAGCAGTACTTC.

This clone was seen once. The chain carries TRBV5-1 and TRBJ1-3, with a tentative D call TRBD1 (6 bases). Looked up from germline, CDR1 is SGHRS and CDR2 is YFSETQ. V was cut by 0 bases and J by 3 bases, with 13 bases left in between. The CDR3 consists of 16 residues. The CDR3 protein is CASSLEGGLDGNTIYF. In DNA, the CDR3 is TGCGCCAGCAGCTTGGAGGGGGGGCTGGATGGAAACACCATATATTTT.

This sequence joins TRBV5-1 and TRBJ2-2; 7 nucleotides line up with TRBD2. V was pared by 4 bases and J by 5 bases, with 14 bases of the junction left unmatched. The CDR3 sequence is 17 residues long. CDR1 is SGHRS and CDR2 is YFSETQ in the germline V gene. The CDR3 sequence is CASSQGGVYPFTGELFF. The CDR3 DNA is TGCGCCAGCAGCCAGGGAGGGGTGTACCCTTTTACCGGGGAGCTGTTTTTT.

This sequence joins TRBV9 and TRBJ2-4, with D possibly being TRBD1 (7 bases). Germline CDR1 is SGDLS and CDR2 is YYNGEE. This CDR3 contains 21 residues. Trimming pared 1 base from V and 2 bases from J, leaving 28 bases between. CDR3 sequence: CASSVRPTFGGATGTKNIQYF. In DNA form, the CDR3 reads TGTGCCAGCAGCGTACGGCCGACTTTCGGAGGGGCGACAGGGACCAAAAACATTCAGTACTTC.

This clone came up a few times. The V call is TRBV19, the J call TRBJ2-1, with a weak D call TRBD2 (6 bases). V was shortened by 3 bases and J by 0 bases, with 9 bases between the two germline ends. The CDR3 sequence is 15 residues long. From germline, CDR1 is LNHDA and CDR2 SQIVND (reference sequence). CDR3 residues: CASSIERASYNEQFF. The DNA of the CDR3 is TGTGCCAGTAGTATTGAGCGGGCCTCCTACAATGAGCAGTTCTTC.

The chain recombines TRBV19 with TRBJ1-5, with D tentatively TRBD1 (6 bases). Between the trimmed V and J ends, which lost 4 bases and 4 bases, there was a span of 11 bases. The CDR3 has 14 residues. The germline gives CDR1 LNHDA, CDR2 SQIVND (reference sequence). The CDR3 DNA sequence: TGTGCCAGTAGTAGGGGGACACCGAATCAGCCCCAGCATTTT. Translated: CASSRGTPNQPQHF.

This clone was detected only a few times. The chain joins TRBV7-9 to TRBJ2-1, with a weak D call TRBD2 (5 bases). The CDR3 is 12 amino acids. V lost 3 bases and J lost 9, with 9 bases in between. Germline CDR1 and CDR2: SEHNR and FQNEAQ (reference sequence). CDR3 DNA sequence: TGTGCCAGCAGCTTTGGAGGCGGTGAGCAGTTCTTC. It is translated as CASSFGGGEQFF. Looking up the rest from reference TRBV7-9 and TRBJ2-1 gives the full variable domain: DTGVSQNPRHKITKRGQNVTFRCDPISEHNRLYWYRQTLGQGPEFLTYFQNEAQLEKSRLLSDRFSAERPKGSFSTLEIQRTEQGDSAMYLCASSFGGGEQFFGPGTRLTVL.

The V gene is TRBV30, the J gene TRBJ1-2, with 8 bases lining up with TRBD1. Trimming at V came to 2 bases and at J to 5 bases, leaving 4 bases not matched to a gene. CDR1 GTSNPN and CDR2 SVGIG come from the germline V gene (reference sequence). The CDR3 consists of 13 residues. The CDR3 region is CAWSQGAVYGYTF. CDR3 DNA: TGTGCCTGGAGTCAGGGGGCGGTATATGGCTACACCTTC.